What follows is one T cell receptor beta chain and its context. The record originates from a study of TIL therapy for anti-PD-1-resistant metastatic lung cancer. The libraries were made with immunoSEQ v3. The method was immunoSEQ multiplex PCR; TCRdb's version includes in-frame clones alone and lacks a portion of them. Here the sample spans approximately 57,000 clones, more than 80% being singletons. Specified time point: pre-treatment sample, taken before nivolumab and TIL therapy. The CDR3 is made up of 16 amino acids. Trimming cost V 3 bases and J 5 bases; bases outside gene matches: 6. The germline CDR1 and CDR2 sequences are SEHNR and FQNEAQ (reference sequence).

The chain employs TRBV7-9 and TRBJ2-3, with 12 bases identical to TRBD2. The sample consisted of blood, taken at baseline. This receptor was obtained from a person between 25 and 80 years old with non-small cell lung cancer. CDR3 region: CASSFTTSGRKDTQYF. DNA of the CDR3: TGTGCCAGCAGCTTCACGACTAGCGGGAGAAAAGATACGCAGTATTTT.